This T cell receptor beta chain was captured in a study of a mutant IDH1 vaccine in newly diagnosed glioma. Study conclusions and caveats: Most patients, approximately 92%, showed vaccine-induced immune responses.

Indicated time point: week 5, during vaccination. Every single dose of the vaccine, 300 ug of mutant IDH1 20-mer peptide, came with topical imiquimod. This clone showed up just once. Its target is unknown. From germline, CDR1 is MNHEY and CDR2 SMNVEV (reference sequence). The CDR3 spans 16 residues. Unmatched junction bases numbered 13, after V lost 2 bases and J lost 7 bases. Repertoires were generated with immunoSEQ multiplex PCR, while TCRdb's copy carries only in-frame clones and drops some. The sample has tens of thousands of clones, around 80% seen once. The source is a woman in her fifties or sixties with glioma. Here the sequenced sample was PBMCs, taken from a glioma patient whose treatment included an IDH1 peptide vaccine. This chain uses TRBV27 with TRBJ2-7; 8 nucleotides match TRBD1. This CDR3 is CASSLRVKDRALEQYF. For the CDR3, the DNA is TGTGCCAGCAGTTTACGGGTAAAGGACAGGGCCTTAGAGCAGTACTTC.